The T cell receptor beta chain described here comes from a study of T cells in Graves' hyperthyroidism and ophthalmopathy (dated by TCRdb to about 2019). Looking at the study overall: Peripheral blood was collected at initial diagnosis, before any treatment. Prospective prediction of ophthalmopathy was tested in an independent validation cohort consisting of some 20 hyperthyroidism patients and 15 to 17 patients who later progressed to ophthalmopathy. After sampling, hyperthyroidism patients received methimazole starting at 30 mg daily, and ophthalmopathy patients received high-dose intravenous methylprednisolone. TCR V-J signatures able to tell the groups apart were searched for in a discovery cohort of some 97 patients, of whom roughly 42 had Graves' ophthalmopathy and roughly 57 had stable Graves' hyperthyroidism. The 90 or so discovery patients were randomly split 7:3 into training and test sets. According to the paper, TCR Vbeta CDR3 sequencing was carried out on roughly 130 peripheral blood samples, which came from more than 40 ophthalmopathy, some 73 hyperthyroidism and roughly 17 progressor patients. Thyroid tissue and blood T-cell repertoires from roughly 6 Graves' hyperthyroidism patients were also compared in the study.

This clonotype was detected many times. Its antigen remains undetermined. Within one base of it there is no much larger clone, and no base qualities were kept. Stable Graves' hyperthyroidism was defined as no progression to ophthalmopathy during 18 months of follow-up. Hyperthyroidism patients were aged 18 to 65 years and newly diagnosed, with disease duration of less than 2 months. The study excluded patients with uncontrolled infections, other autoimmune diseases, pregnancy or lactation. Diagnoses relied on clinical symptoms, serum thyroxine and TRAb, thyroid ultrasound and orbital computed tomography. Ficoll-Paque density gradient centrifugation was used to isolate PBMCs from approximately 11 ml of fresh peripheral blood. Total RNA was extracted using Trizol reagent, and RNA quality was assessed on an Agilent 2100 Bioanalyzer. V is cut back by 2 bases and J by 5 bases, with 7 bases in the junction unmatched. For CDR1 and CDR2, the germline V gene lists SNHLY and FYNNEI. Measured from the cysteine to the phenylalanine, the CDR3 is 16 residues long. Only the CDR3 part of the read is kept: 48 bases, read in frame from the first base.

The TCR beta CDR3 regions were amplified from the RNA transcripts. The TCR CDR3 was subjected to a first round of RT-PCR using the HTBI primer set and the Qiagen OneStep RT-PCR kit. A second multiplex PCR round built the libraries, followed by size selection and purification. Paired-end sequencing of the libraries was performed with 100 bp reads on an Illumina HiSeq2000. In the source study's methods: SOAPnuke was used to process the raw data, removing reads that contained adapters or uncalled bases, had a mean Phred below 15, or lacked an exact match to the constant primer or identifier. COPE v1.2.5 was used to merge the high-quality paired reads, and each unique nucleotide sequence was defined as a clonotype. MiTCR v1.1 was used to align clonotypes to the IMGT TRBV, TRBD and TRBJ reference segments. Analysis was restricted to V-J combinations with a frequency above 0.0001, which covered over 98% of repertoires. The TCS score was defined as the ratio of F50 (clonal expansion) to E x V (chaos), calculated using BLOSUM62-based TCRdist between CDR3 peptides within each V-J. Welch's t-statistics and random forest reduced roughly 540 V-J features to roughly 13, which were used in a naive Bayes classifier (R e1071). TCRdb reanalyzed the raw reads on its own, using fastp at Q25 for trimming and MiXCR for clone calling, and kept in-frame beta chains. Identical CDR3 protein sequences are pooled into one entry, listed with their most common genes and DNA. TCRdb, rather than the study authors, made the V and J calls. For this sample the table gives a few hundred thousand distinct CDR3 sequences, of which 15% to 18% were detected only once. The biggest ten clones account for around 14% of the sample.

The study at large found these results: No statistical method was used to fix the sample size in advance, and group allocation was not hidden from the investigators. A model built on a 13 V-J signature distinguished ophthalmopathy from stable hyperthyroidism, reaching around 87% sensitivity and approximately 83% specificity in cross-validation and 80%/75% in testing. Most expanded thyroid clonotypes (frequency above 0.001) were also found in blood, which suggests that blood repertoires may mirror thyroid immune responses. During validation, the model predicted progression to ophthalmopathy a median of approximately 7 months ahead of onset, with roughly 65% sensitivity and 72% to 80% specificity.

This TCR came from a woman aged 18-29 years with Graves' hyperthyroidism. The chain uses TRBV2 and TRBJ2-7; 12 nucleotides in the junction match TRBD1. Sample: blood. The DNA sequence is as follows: TGTGCCAGCAGTGAATTCTTGGGACAGGGGGCAAACGAGCAGTACTTC. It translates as CASSEFLGQGANEQYF.